Described below is a single TCR beta chain sequence and its context. Germline CDR1 is MNHNY and CDR2 is SVGAGI (reference sequence). V was clipped by 5 bases and J by 8 bases, with 12 bases between them. The CDR3 sequence is 13 residues long. These data belong to a study of blood T cell repertoires in COVID-19. As for the study in general: T cells, B-cell-depleted T cells, or PBMCs supplied cDNA or gDNA.

The age range of participants was 18 to 89 years, with residence in about two dozen US areas. Original processing methods: Reference gene primer amplification yielded estimated nucleated cell counts. Generated by immunoSEQ multiplex PCR, the TCRdb table keeps only in-frame clones and is missing some. V and J calls plus clone size are reproduced from that table; the DNA served to infer D and trimming. The data show about 380,000 clones, 88% seen once. Sequenced sample: PBMCs or T cells enriched from blood (not recorded which). The receptor was isolated from a woman aged 18-35 years who had recovered from COVID-19. The chain joins TRBV6-6 to TRBJ1-4; D not resolved. As DNA, the CDR3 is TGTGCCAGCAGTGGCACGTCGAGGGAAAAACTGTTTTTT. This encodes CASSGTSREKLFF.